The 9 T cell receptor beta chains below come from one sample, sequenced in a study of T cell responses to AZD1222 COVID-19 vaccine. The data were produced by immunoSEQ multiplex PCR, yet TCRdb's version contains in-frame clones alone and is incomplete. The top ten clones hold 7.9% of a sample with more than 100,000 clones, roughly 85% of them seen once. The source material was peripheral blood, sampled 28 days after the second dose of the MenACWY control vaccine. These receptors all stem from an adult who received the MenACWY meningococcal vaccine as a control.

The V gene is TRBV15, the J gene TRBJ2-1, with TRBD2 matching over 7 bases. CDR3 length equals 17 residues. V shed 0 bases and J 7 bases; nucleotides not matched to a gene: 12. Germline assignment: CDR1 LNHNV and CDR2 YYDKDF (reference sequence). CDR3 bases: TGTGCCACCAGCAGAGATCGTGGCGGGACTACTAGGAATGAGCAGTTCTTC. This translates into CATSRDRGGTTRNEQFF.

This chain joins TRBV5-1 and TRBJ1-5; the D is unclear. Germline CDR1 SGHRS, CDR2 YFSETQ. The CDR3 spans 16 residues. V gave up 5 bases and J gave up 0 bases, with 15 bases separating them. In nucleotides, the CDR3 is TGCGCCAGCAGACAACAGCTGCGATCTAGCAATCAGCCCCAGCATTTT. Translated, it gives CASRQQLRSSNQPQHF.

In its sample, this clone was seen once. This chain connects TRBV11-3 to TRBJ1-1; D unresolved. The CDR3 totals 15 residues. With 1 base removed from V and 3 bases from J, the gap between germline ends came to 12 bases. The germline gives CDR1 SGHNT, CDR2 YENEEA. The CDR3 here is CASSLVGVTDTEAFF. The CDR3 DNA sequence: TGTGCCAGCAGCTTAGTTGGGGTGACCGACACTGAAGCTTTCTTT.

V is TRBV2 and J is TRBJ1-1; D not certain. Looked up from germline, CDR1 is SNHLY and CDR2 is FYNNEI. This CDR3 comprises 13 residues. V lost 7 bases to trimming and J lost 2 bases, with 11 bases between them. CDR3 sequence (DNA): TGTGCCAGCACCCTGGGCCCTAACACTGAAGCTTTCTTT. Its protein is CASTLGPNTEAFF.

The rearrangement uses TRBV27 and TRBJ1-1; 7 bases are shared with TRBD1. Unmatched junction bases numbered 6, after V lost 3 bases and J lost 5 bases. The CDR3 extends over 14 amino acids. Germline CDR1 is MNHEY and CDR2 is SMNVEV (reference sequence). The CDR3 region has the DNA TGTGCCAGCAGTTTCGGGCACAGGGGAACTGAAGCTTTCTTT. Its protein product is CASSFGHRGTEAFF.

This clone was detected once. The chain joins TRBV11-3 to TRBJ2-7, with 7 bases lining up with TRBD2. This CDR3 region has 15 residues. Trimming removed 0 bases from V and 6 bases from J; junction bases left unmatched: 8. The germline CDR1 and CDR2 sequences are SGHNT and YENEEA. In DNA form, the CDR3 reads TGTGCCAGCAGCTTAGATAGCCAGACTAGCCGCGAGCAGTACTTC. The encoded protein is CASSLDSQTSREQYF.

The chain employs TRBV5-4 and TRBJ2-7, with a possible D match to TRBD1 (5 bases). There are 14 residues in the CDR3. Trimming shortened V by 5 bases and J by 0 bases, and 12 bases separated the two germline ends. Germline V CDR1 and CDR2: SGHNT, YYREEE (reference sequence). CDR3 DNA: TGTGCCAGCAGTCCACAGGTTAGCTCCTACGAGCAGTACTTC. It is translated as CASSPQVSSYEQYF.

The chain couples TRBV27 to TRBJ2-5; tentatively, D is TRBD1 (5 bases). The V gene's germline CDR1 is MNHEY and CDR2 SMNVEV (reference sequence). The CDR3 is 15 residues long. Trimming shortened V by 6 bases and J by 7 bases, and 21 bases separated the two germline ends. CDR3 coding DNA: TGTGCCAGCAGCCCAATCGGTAGGGGAAAGGGGACCCAGTACTTC. It codes for CASSPIGRGKGTQYF.

The V call is TRBV24-1, the J call TRBJ2-7; possible D gene TRBD1, 5 bases. Germline-derived CDR1 and CDR2 are KGHDR and SFDVKD. Trimming left V 7 bases short and J 5 bases short, with 11 bases between. The CDR3 loop spans 12 amino acids. This CDR3 reads CATRTDSNEQYV. Written as DNA, the CDR3 is TGTGCCACCAGGACAGATTCTAACGAGCAGTACGTC.